The rows below give T cell receptor beta chains drawn from one sample of a study of blood T cell repertoires in COVID-19. Some clones are missing from TCRdb's copy, which holds only in-frame ones; the method was immunoSEQ multiplex PCR. This sample carries about 160,000 clones, 70% to 85% of them seen once, and the ten largest clones take 6.5% to 7.5%. The sequenced material came from peripheral blood. These receptors originate from an older man with COVID-19, enrolled during active disease. Both conserved end residues are part of each CDR3. The D gene is left open where the match is weak. Size is omitted from some rows. Given values are once, few, many or a class for expanded clones.

j_call d_call v_call clone_size cdr3_aa cdr3_nt
TRBJ1-1 TRBD1 TRBV2 . CASSVGTGTTEAFF TGTGCCAGCAGTGTTGGGACAGGTACCACTGAAGCTTTCTTT
TRBJ1-4 . TRBV29-1 . CSVVGPVGEKLFF TGCAGCGTTGTGGGGCCGGTCGGTGAAAAACTGTTTTTT
TRBJ1-1 TRBD1 TRBV18 . CASSLRRFTGVDTEAFF TGTGCCAGCTCACTGCGCCGGTTCACAGGGGTCGACACTGAAGCTTTCTTT
TRBJ1-1 TRBD1 TRBV18 . CASSPGLGQGAEAFF TGTGCCAGCTCACCCGGTCTAGGACAGGGGGCTGAAGCTTTCTTT
TRBJ1-6 TRBD1 TRBV12-3/TRBV12-4 . CASSSQGYSPLHF TGTGCCAGCAGTTCACAGGGGTATTCACCCCTCCACTTT
TRBJ2-5 . TRBV21-1 . CASSKGGREGRTSGYQETQYF TGTGCCAGCAGCAAAGGGGGAAGGGAAGGGCGGACTAGCGGGTACCAAGAGACCCAGTACTTC
TRBJ2-7 TRBD2 TRBV3-1/TRBV3-2 . CASSQGPGTSHEQYF TGTGCCAGCAGCCAGGGACCCGGGACTAGTCACGAGCAGTACTTC
TRBJ2-5 . TRBV7-3 . CASSYNTGKGRETQYF TGTGCCAGCAGTTACAACACAGGGAAAGGCCGAGAGACCCAGTACTTC
TRBJ1-5 . TRBV24-1 once CATSDGDSYQPQHF TGTGCCACCAGTGACGGTGACAGCTATCAGCCCCAGCATTTT
TRBJ2-1 . TRBV7-3 . CASSSQNSNEQFF TGTGCCAGCAGCTCCCAAAACTCCAATGAGCAGTTCTTC
TRBJ2-1 . TRBV2 . CASSEIGVRGNEQFF TGTGCCAGCAGTGAAATAGGGGTAAGGGGCAATGAGCAGTTCTTC
TRBJ1-6 . TRBV18 . CASSRGGNSPLHF TGTGCCAGCTCGCGGGGCGGCAATTCACCCCTCCACTTT
TRBJ1-1 TRBD1 TRBV11-3 . CASSLRTGGNRFEAFF TGTGCCAGCAGCTTAAGGACAGGGGGGAACAGATTTGAAGCTTTCTTT
TRBJ2-5 TRBD2 TRBV10-3 . CAISDFGGVETQYF TGTGCCATCAGTGACTTCGGGGGGGTAGAGACCCAGTACTTC
TRBJ1-3 . TRBV28 once CASSSLSGSSGNTIYF TGTGCCAGCAGTTCCCTATCAGGATCCTCTGGAAACACCATATATTTT
TRBJ1-4 . TRBV10-3 . CAISESRQREKLFF TGTGCCATCAGTGAGTCAAGGCAGAGGGAAAAACTGTTTTTT
TRBJ1-1 . TRBV7-9 . CASSLAGTQRDAFF TGTGCCAGCAGCTTAGCCGGGACACAACGGGACGCTTTCTTT
TRBJ1-5 . TRBV16 once CASTGGSGQPQHF TGTGCCAGCACCGGGGGTAGCGGTCAGCCCCAGCATTTT
TRBJ2-7 TRBD2 TRBV9 . CASSVKPSGSPEQYF TGTGCCAGCAGCGTAAAGCCTAGCGGGTCGCCCGAGCAGTACTTC
TRBJ2-5 . TRBV7-7 . CASSLGLQETQYF TGTGCCAGCAGCTTGGGGCTGCAAGAGACCCAGTACTTC
TRBJ1-2 . TRBV6-6 . CASTPNANTNYGYTF TGTGCCAGCACCCCTAATGCGAATACTAACTATGGCTACACCTTC
TRBJ1-2 TRBD1 TRBV28 . CASSPARGQGHPNYGYTF TGTGCCAGCAGTCCCGCCCGTGGACAGGGCCACCCTAACTATGGCTACACCTTC
TRBJ1-4 TRBD1 TRBV29-1 . CSVTGTGLNEKLFF TGCAGCGTCACCGGGACAGGGTTAAATGAAAAACTGTTTTTT
TRBJ1-2 . TRBV6-6 . CASSPDSYGYTF TGTGCCAGCAGCCCGGACAGCTATGGCTACACCTTC
TRBJ1-1 TRBD1 TRBV7-9 . CASSLAQGAEAFF TGTGCCAGCAGCTTAGCACAGGGGGCTGAAGCTTTCTTT
TRBJ1-2 . TRBV3-1/TRBV3-2 . CASSQAGGPYGYTF TGTGCCAGCAGCCAAGCGGGAGGGCCCTATGGCTACACCTTC
TRBJ1-1 . TRBV3-1/TRBV3-2 . CASSQEGALNTEAFF TGTGCCAGCAGCCAAGAGGGGGCACTGAACACTGAAGCTTTCTTT
TRBJ2-1 TRBD1 TRBV15 . CATSTDRAQEVQFF TGTGCCACCAGCACGGACAGGGCTCAAGAAGTCCAGTTCTTC
TRBJ1-1 . TRBV6-5 few CASSRRQMNTEAFF TGTGCCAGCAGCCGGAGACAGATGAACACTGAAGCTTTCTTT
TRBJ1-2 TRBD1 TRBV7-2 few CASSLAGQGKYGYTF TGTGCCAGCAGCTTAGCAGGACAGGGAAAATATGGCTACACCTTC
TRBJ1-4 TRBD1 TRBV10-3 few CASRHRGGEKLFF TGTGCCTCAAGGCACAGGGGAGGTGAAAAACTGTTTTTT
TRBJ1-6 . TRBV7-9 . CASSLRGSYNSPLHF TGTGCCAGCAGCCTCAGGGGCTCCTATAATTCACCCCTCCACTTT
TRBJ1-5 TRBD1 TRBV6-5 once CASRITGGADQPQHF TGTGCCAGCAGAATAACAGGGGGCGCCGATCAGCCCCAGCATTTT
TRBJ2-7 TRBD1 TRBV13 few CASSFGTGGRAYEQYF TGTGCCAGCAGCTTCGGGACAGGGGGCCGGGCGTACGAGCAGTACTTC
TRBJ2-5 TRBD1 TRBV5-1 . CASSGRGPQETQYF TGCGCCAGCAGCGGCAGGGGGCCTCAAGAGACCCAGTACTTC
TRBJ1-2 . TRBV7-2 . CASSFLGSYGYTF TGTGCCAGCAGCTTTTTAGGGAGCTATGGCTACACCTTC
TRBJ1-4 . TRBV29-1 . CSAAGAANEKLFF TGCAGCGCGGCAGGCGCTGCGAATGAAAAACTGTTTTTT
TRBJ1-5 . TRBV29-1 once CSVARGSNQPQHF TGCAGCGTTGCTCGGGGTAGCAATCAGCCCCAGCATTTT
TRBJ1-3 . TRBV7-3 . CASSLRGISGNTIYF TGTGCCAGCAGCTTAAGGGGCATCTCTGGAAACACCATATATTTT
TRBJ2-7 TRBD1 TRBV10-1 . CASSPQGAYEQYF TGCGCCAGCAGTCCACAGGGGGCCTACGAGCAGTACTTC
TRBJ2-5 . TRBV2 . CASSEEVRETQYF TGTGCCAGCAGTGAAGAAGTGCGAGAGACCCAGTACTTC
TRBJ2-7 . TRBV9 . CASSVADTDRYEQYF TGTGCCAGCAGCGTAGCCGATACTGACAGGTACGAGCAGTACTTC
TRBJ2-1 TRBD2 TRBV5-4 . CASSLGAGGYNEQFF TGTGCCAGCAGCTTGGGAGCGGGGGGGTACAATGAGCAGTTCTTC
TRBJ2-7 TRBD1 TRBV9 . CASIVDRESEQYF TGTGCCAGCATCGTGGACAGGGAGTCCGAGCAGTACTTC
TRBJ1-4 . TRBV5-1 . CASSFSAGEKLFF TGCGCCAGCAGCTTTAGCGCAGGTGAAAAACTGTTTTTT
TRBJ1-4 TRBD1 TRBV10-3 . CAISGQGQSTNEKLFF TGTGCCATCAGCGGACAGGGGCAATCAACTAATGAAAAACTGTTTTTT
TRBJ1-1 TRBD1 TRBV9 . CASSVATWTGSSVGVEAFF TGTGCCAGCAGCGTAGCCACATGGACAGGCTCTTCTGTGGGGGTTGAAGCTTTCTTT
TRBJ2-1 . TRBV7-9 . CASSPTGTPNEQFF TGTGCCAGCAGCCCAACCGGGACACCCAATGAGCAGTTCTTC
TRBJ2-1 TRBD2 TRBV11-3 once CASSSPGTSGGLWQFF TGTGCCAGCAGCTCGCCCGGGACTAGCGGGGGGTTATGGCAGTTCTTC
TRBJ1-1 TRBD1 TRBV5-1 . CASSPGQENTEAFF TGCGCCAGCAGCCCGGGACAGGAGAACACTGAAGCTTTCTTT
TRBJ2-3 . TRBV6-2/TRBV6-3 . CASSPSGTDTQYF TGTGCCAGCAGTCCCAGCGGCACAGATACGCAGTATTTT
TRBJ1-1 TRBD1 TRBV6-5 . CASSSMQGARPEAFF TGTGCCAGCAGTTCCATGCAGGGGGCTCGACCTGAAGCTTTCTTT
TRBJ1-1 TRBD1 TRBV5-1 . CASSEAGGAVTEAFF TGCGCCAGCAGCGAGGCAGGGGGCGCGGTAACTGAAGCTTTCTTT
TRBJ1-1 TRBD1 TRBV5-5 once CAGDRDLRNTEAFF TGTGCCGGGGACAGGGACCTCAGGAACACTGAAGCTTTCTTT
TRBJ1-5 TRBD1 TRBV19 . CASSSPGQGVDQPQHF TGTGCCAGTAGTTCCCCGGGACAGGGGGTCGATCAGCCCCAGCATTTT
TRBJ1-1 . TRBV7-3 . CASSLTPGGEQGEAFF TGTGCCAGCAGCTTAACGCCTGGGGGTGAACAGGGTGAAGCTTTCTTT
TRBJ1-2 TRBD1 TRBV5-4 . CASSPDRDYGYTF TGTGCCAGCAGCCCGGACAGGGATTATGGTTACACCTTC